This entry lists 14 T cell receptor beta chains sequenced from one sample in a study of blood T cells in healthy people across ages. Combining a sample-barcoded 5' primer with a J-beta primer mix, a second PCR ran for roughly 7 to 11 cycles. Each CDR3 protein is one row after TCRdb ran MiXCR on the 5' RACE reads. The top ten hold 10% to 15% of the sample, which has 650,000 to 1,000,000 distinct CDR3 sequences, 35% to 40% seen once. The specimen sequenced was blood. The receptors were sampled from a man between 18 and 35 years old in good health.

This chain uses TRBV4-1 with TRBJ2-2; perhaps TRBD2 as D (6 bases). In germline, CDR1 is MGHRA, CDR2 YSYEKL. The V end lost 1 base, the J end lost 4 bases, and 13 bases lay between the germline ends. The CDR3 totals 16 residues. The CDR3 region has the DNA TGCGCCAGCAGCCAAGGCAATTGGAGGGGCACCGGGGAGCTGTTTTTT. Its translation: CASSQGNWRGTGELFF.

There are a few counts of this clonotype. The chain recombines TRBV20-1 with TRBJ2-1; D unclear. Germline assignment: CDR1 DFQATT and CDR2 SNEGSKA (reference sequence). V was cut by 4 bases and J by 5 bases, with 21 bases left in between. CDR3 length: 16 residues. The chain's CDR3 is CSATRRAATFHNEQFF. For the CDR3, the DNA is TGCAGTGCTACCCGCCGGGCGGCGACCTTTCACAATGAGCAGTTCTTC.

This clonotype was counted between two and nine times. The chain recombines TRBV30 with TRBJ2-3; a weak D match, TRBD2 (7 bases). Germline CDR1 GTSNPN, CDR2 SVGIG (reference sequence). V shed 0 bases and J shed 12 bases, with 16 bases lying between them. CDR3 length: 13 amino acids. In DNA, the CDR3 is TGTGCCTGGAGTGTATTTGACGGGGGGCCACAGTATTTT. Translation gives CAWSVFDGGPQYF.

The chain has TRBV7-2 and TRBJ1-2, with unresolved D. Germline CDR1 reads SGHTA; CDR2 reads FQGNSA. The length of the CDR3 is 15 residues. Trimming cost V 5 bases and J 6 bases, with 19 bases left between them. The CDR3 region has the DNA TGTGCCAGCAGCAGTACGACGCCAGGTATCAATGGCTACACCTTC. It is translated as CASSSTTPGINGYTF.

This clonotype was seen at least ten times. This chain uses TRBV10-3 with TRBJ2-3; possible D gene TRBD2, 6 bases. Germline CDR1 ENHRY, CDR2 SYGVKD. The V end was cut by 7 bases, the J end by 1 base, with 15 bases between. This CDR3 region has 15 residues. Here the CDR3 DNA reads TGTGCCATCAACCGATGGGGAGGTCGCACAGATACGCAGTATTTT. Translated: CAINRWGGRTDTQYF.

A few counts support this clonotype. The chain recombines TRBV5-6 with TRBJ1-2, with D unclear. Germline CDR1 reads SGHDT; CDR2 reads YYEEEE. Trimming pared 0 bases from V and 4 bases from J, leaving 13 bases between. CDR3 size: 15 residues. This CDR3 reads CASSLGWTRGYGYTF. CDR3 DNA: TGTGCCAGCAGCTTGGGGTGGACCCGGGGCTATGGCTACACCTTC.

This clonotype was counted a few times. The chain is built from TRBV7-9 and TRBJ1-1; D is possibly TRBD1 (5 bases). This CDR3 comprises 15 residues. Trimming removed 5 bases at V and 4 bases at J, with 17 bases between. Germline loops: CDR1 SEHNR, CDR2 FQNEAQ (reference sequence). This CDR3 reads CASSGGDFGSTEAFF. The CDR3 DNA reads TGTGCCAGCAGCGGGGGGGACTTTGGGAGCACTGAAGCTTTCTTT.

This clonotype was found a few times. The chain recombines TRBV3-1 with TRBJ2-1; 11 bases line up with TRBD1. This CDR3 is built from 15 residues. The trim removed 6 bases at V and 9 bases at J, leaving 10 bases unmatched. Germline V gene data show CDR1 as LGHDT and CDR2 as YNNKEL (reference sequence). The CDR3 here is CASSNPGQGVGEQFF. The CDR3 region has the DNA TGTGCCAGCAGTAACCCGGGACAGGGGGTAGGTGAGCAGTTCTTC.

The sample holds many counts of this clonotype. The rearrangement uses TRBV12-3 or TRBV12-4 and TRBJ1-5; TRBD1 matches at 7 bases. CDR3 length equals 13 residues. V gave up 6 bases and J gave up 1 base; unmatched junction bases: 0. CDR3 sequence reads: CASRTGSNQPQHF. CDR3 nucleotide sequence: TGTGCCAGCAGGACAGGGAGCAATCAGCCCCAGCATTTT.

The gene calls are TRBV9 and TRBJ2-2; the D is unclear. Trimming cost V 4 bases and J 6 bases, with 10 bases left between them. This CDR3 is built from 13 residues. Germline V gene data show CDR1 as SGDLS and CDR2 as YYNGEE. CDR3 loop: CASSCLVAGELFF. CDR3 in DNA: TGTGCCAGCAGCTGCTTGGTCGCCGGGGAGCTGTTTTTT. The full variable domain, rest sourced from reference TRBV9 and TRBJ2-2, is DSGVTQTPKHLITATGQRVTLRCSPRSGDLSVYWYQQSLDQGLQFLIQYYNGEERAKGNILERFSAQQFPDLHSELNLSSLELGDSALYFCASSCLVAGELFFGEGSRLTVL.

This clonotype was counted between two and nine times. The gene calls are TRBV6-2 or TRBV6-3 and TRBJ2-7; 13 nucleotides align to TRBD2. The CDR3 is 15 amino acids. Germline V gene data show CDR1 as MNHEY and CDR2 as SVGEGT. V shed 0 bases and J 11 bases; nucleotides not matched to a gene: 7. The CDR3 DNA follows: TGTGCCAGCAGTTACTCGGAACTAGCGGGGGGGCAAGAGTACTTC. Its translation: CASSYSELAGGQEYF.

This clonotype was seen a handful of times. V and J are TRBV7-9 and TRBJ2-2, with D possibly being TRBD1 or TRBD2 (6 bases each). The germline V gene has CDR1 SEHNR and CDR2 FQNEAQ (reference sequence). V was trimmed by 3 bases and J by 4 bases, leaving 15 bases between them. The CDR3 totals 16 residues. The CDR3 protein is CASSFGGSWGTGELFF. The CDR3 DNA reads as TGTGCCAGCAGCTTCGGGGGCTCGTGGGGCACCGGGGAGCTGTTTTTT.

This clonotype was detected only once. A read error may account for a junction end that differs from germline. This rearrangement joins TRBV27 to TRBJ2-1; possible D gene TRBD2, 6 bases. The CDR3 spans 16 residues. Germline V gene sequence: CDR1 MNHEY, CDR2 SMNVEV (reference sequence). CDR3 residues: CASSSTGTQDYNGQFF. CDR3 in DNA: TGTGCCAGCAGTTCAACCGGGACGCAGGACTACAATGGGCAGTTCTTC.

V is TRBV3-1 and J is TRBJ2-1, with 9 bases aligning to TRBD2. CDR1 is LGHDT, CDR2 YNNKEL, per germline (reference sequence). The CDR3 covers 14 residues. The ends lost 6 bases at V and 8 bases at J; junction bases unmatched: 8. The chain's CDR3 is CASRLGLAGDEQFF. The CDR3 DNA reads TGTGCCAGCAGACTGGGACTAGCTGGCGATGAGCAGTTCTTC.